This T cell receptor (beta chain) stems from a study of metastatic and nonmetastatic thyroid tumors (dated by TCRdb to about 2020). At the level of the whole study: Repertoires from peripheral blood and from tumor or nodule tissue samples of malignant and benign thyroid patients were compared.

None of the patients had been given any treatment before thyroid surgery. Patient clinical samples collected from about 2011 to 2018 were retrospectively analysed using T-cell receptor beta sequencing. Study-level results and caveats: TCR beta diversity was reported as significantly higher in malignant tumors than in benign nodules, in both blood and tumor samples.

Receptor libraries were prepared by PCR. TCRdb shows the sequencer as Illumina HiSeq 4000. High-throughput sequencing was used to profile the TCR beta-chain CDR3 region of every patient. The authors' analysis ran thus. A classifier to discriminate distant-metastatic papillary thyroid cancer patients was built from CDR3 differences across clinicopathological groups. Repertoire diversity was assessed with the Shannon index, and tumor-blood repertoire similarity with the Morisita-Horn index. TCRdb cleaned the public reads at Q25 with fastp, built clones with MiXCR and kept in-frame beta chains. These V and J calls rely on TCRdb rather than the paper's analysis. The sample data list some 86,000 clones, and under 15% of these were observed just once. 7% to 10% of the sample rests with the top ten. The cysteine opens and the phenylalanine closes a CDR3 of 11 amino acids. Just the 33-base CDR3 DNA is kept, in frame starting at base 1. V is pared back by 8 bases and J by 0 bases, with 1 base lying between the germline termini. CDR1 MNHNS and CDR2 SASEGT were looked up in the germline V gene.

This clone was counted at least ten times. What this receptor recognizes is not known. No much larger clonotype is one base removed from it; base qualities were not supplied. This clonotype was sampled from a female donor with papillary thyroid cancer or a benign thyroid nodule (not recorded which). Some clones in this sample may be carry-over from other donors' samples. The chain was built from TRBV6-1 and TRBJ2-2; confidence is insufficient to name the D gene. The sequenced material came from tumor tissue. The CDR3 reads CASSNTGELFF. The nucleotide sequence reads TGTGCCAGCTCGAACACCGGGGAGCTGTTTTTT.